Below, 13 T cell receptor beta chains from the same sample are listed, as sequenced in a study of T cells expressing NK-cell markers. TCRdb reprocessed the 5' RACE reads; each CDR3 protein has one entry and no DNA is given. The sample has 550,000 or so distinct CDR3 sequences. Material: blood T cells: a sorted CD56 or NKG2C T cell subset, CD4+ or CD8+ T cells, or bulk PBMC T cells (not recorded which). Every receptor here comes from a man aged 18 to 29 in good health.

The chain has TRBV4-2 and TRBJ2-3; TCRdb's assignment of TRBD2 cannot be checked, as there is no DNA. CDR1 LGHNA and CDR2 YNFKEQ come from the germline V gene. CDR3 length equals 14 residues. CDR3 in amino acids: CASSQDNSGNTQYF.

The chain uses TRBV20-1 and TRBJ2-1; TCRdb lists TRBD2, though no DNA is available to test this call. The CDR3 runs to 16 residues. CDR1 is DFQATT and CDR2 is SNEGSKA in the germline V gene (reference sequence). This CDR3 is CSVRTSGRPTYNEQFF.

The genes are TRBV5-4 and TRBJ2-3. The CDR3 runs to 13 residues. CDR1 and CDR2 (germline): SGHNT, YYREEE (reference sequence). CDR3 residues: CASYSQTTDTQYF.

The genes are TRBV7-9 and TRBJ1-1. CDR1 is SEHNR and CDR2 is FQNEAQ in the germline V gene (reference sequence). The CDR3 sequence is 15 residues long. The CDR3 reads CASSPQVTMNTEAFF.

The gene calls are TRBV4-1 and TRBJ2-2. Per germline, CDR1 MGHRA and CDR2 YSYEKL. The CDR3 spans 16 residues. The CDR3 region is CASSQDFWGSTGELFF.

The rearrangement links TRBV21-1 to TRBJ1-6. TRBV21-1 is a pseudogene locus. There are 15 residues in the CDR3. The CDR3 spells CASSKGGSNNSPLHF.

This chain links TRBV7-9 with TRBJ2-7; TCRdb proposes TRBD1, but this gene call is untestable without DNA. Germline V gene data show CDR1 as SEHNR and CDR2 as FQNEAQ (reference sequence). The CDR3 runs to 15 residues. The chain's CDR3 is CASSPPGTGGYEQYF.

This rearrangement joins TRBV6-1 to TRBJ2-5; checking the TCRdb D call of TRBD1 is not possible without DNA. Germline V gene data show CDR1 as MNHNS and CDR2 as SASEGT. There are 16 residues in the CDR3. This chain's CDR3 is CASSNPRDTMLETQYF.

V is TRBV24-1 and J is TRBJ2-3; TCRdb reports TRBD1, a call that lacks DNA to check it against. The germline gives CDR1 KGHDR, CDR2 SFDVKD. The CDR3 has 14 residues. CDR3 sequence: CATCLGGDTDTQYF.

The V call is TRBV5-1, the J call TRBJ2-2; the TRBD2 assignment by TCRdb is unverifiable without DNA. The CDR3 is 18 amino acids. CDR1 SGHRS and CDR2 YFSETQ come from the germline V gene. CDR3 protein: CASSLGRVSGTNTGELFF.

This chain links TRBV24-1 with TRBJ2-3. This CDR3 is built from 15 residues. CDR1 is KGHDR, CDR2 SFDVKD, per germline. CDR3 loop: CATSDAAAVTDTQYF.

The genes are TRBV7-2 and TRBJ2-3; TCRdb's assignment of TRBD2 cannot be checked, as there is no DNA. This CDR3 is built from 16 residues. Germline V lookup: CDR1 SGHTA, CDR2 FQGNSA. CDR3 amino acids: CASSPRTTINTDTQYF.

The V call is TRBV27, the J call TRBJ2-7; TCRdb returns TRBD1, unconfirmable since there is no DNA. Germline assignment: CDR1 MNHEY and CDR2 SMNVEV (reference sequence). This CDR3 has 15 residues. CDR3 in amino acids: CASLTATGGAYEQYF.